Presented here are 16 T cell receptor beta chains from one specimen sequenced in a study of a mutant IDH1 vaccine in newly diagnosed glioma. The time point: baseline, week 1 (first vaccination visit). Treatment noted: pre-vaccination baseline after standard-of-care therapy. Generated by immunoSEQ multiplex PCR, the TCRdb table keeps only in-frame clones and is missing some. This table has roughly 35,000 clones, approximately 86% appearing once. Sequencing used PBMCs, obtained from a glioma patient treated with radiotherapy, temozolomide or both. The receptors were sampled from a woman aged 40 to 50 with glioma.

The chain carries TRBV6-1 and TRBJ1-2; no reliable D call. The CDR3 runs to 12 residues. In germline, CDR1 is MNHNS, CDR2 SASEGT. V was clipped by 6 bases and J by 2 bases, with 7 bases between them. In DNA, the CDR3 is TGTGCCAGCAGCAAACACAACTATGGCTACACCTTC. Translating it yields CASSKHNYGYTF.

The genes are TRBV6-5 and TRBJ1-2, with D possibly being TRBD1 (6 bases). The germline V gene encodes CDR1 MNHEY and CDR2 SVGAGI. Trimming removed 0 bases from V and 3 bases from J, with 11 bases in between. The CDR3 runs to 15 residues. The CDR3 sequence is CASSYSTGGDYGYTF. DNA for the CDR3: TGTGCCAGCAGTTACTCGACGGGGGGCGACTATGGCTACACCTTC.

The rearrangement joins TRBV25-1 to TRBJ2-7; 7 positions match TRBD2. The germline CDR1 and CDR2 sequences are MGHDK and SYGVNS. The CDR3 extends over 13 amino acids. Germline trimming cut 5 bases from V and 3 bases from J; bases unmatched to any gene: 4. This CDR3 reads CASSYRGVYEQYF. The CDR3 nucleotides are TGTGCCAGCAGTTACCGGGGGGTCTACGAGCAGTACTTC.

The CDR3 bases are TGTGCCAGCAGGGGGACTAGCGGGAGGGCCCGGGAGCAGTTCTTC. Encoded protein: CASRGTSGRAREQFF. The V call is TRBV27, the J call TRBJ2-1, with 16 bases identical to TRBD2. The CDR3 is made up of 15 amino acids. The trim removed 6 bases at V and 10 bases at J, leaving 6 bases unmatched. Germline V lookup: CDR1 MNHEY, CDR2 SMNVEV (reference sequence).

The DNA of the CDR3 is TGTGCCAGCAGCGGGCCGGGACTAGAAGCCACAGATACGCAGTATTTT. This gives the protein CASSGPGLEATDTQYF. The chain carries TRBV5-6 and TRBJ2-3; 8 bases map to TRBD2. The length of the CDR3 is 16 residues. The germline gives CDR1 SGHDT, CDR2 YYEEEE. V lost 4 bases, J lost 2 bases, and 9 bases stayed unmatched.

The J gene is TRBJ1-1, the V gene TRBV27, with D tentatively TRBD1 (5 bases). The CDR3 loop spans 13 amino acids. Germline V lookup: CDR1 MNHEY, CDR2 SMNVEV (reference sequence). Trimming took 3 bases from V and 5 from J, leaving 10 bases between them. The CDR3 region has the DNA TGTGCCAGCAGTTTTAGGGGTGAGACTGAAGCTTTCTTT. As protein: CASSFRGETEAFF.

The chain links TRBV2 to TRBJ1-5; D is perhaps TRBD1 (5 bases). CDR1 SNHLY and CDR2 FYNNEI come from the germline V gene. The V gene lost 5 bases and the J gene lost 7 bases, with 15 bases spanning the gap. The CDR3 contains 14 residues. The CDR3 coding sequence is TGTGCCAGCAGTCGGGGCTCTAGCGGGCAGCCCCAGCATTTT. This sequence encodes CASSRGSSGQPQHF.

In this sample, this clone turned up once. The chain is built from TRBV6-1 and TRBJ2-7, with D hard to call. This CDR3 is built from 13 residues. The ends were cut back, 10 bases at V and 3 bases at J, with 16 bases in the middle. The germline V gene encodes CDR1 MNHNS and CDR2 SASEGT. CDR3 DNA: TGTGCCACGACTCCGTACGAGGTCTACGAGCAGTACTTC. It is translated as CATTPYEVYEQYF.

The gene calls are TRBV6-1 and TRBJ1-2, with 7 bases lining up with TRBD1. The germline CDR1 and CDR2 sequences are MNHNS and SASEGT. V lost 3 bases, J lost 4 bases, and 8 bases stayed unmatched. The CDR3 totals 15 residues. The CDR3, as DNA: TGTGCCAGCAGTGACCTACAGGGGACCTCCTATGGCTACACCTTC. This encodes CASSDLQGTSYGYTF.

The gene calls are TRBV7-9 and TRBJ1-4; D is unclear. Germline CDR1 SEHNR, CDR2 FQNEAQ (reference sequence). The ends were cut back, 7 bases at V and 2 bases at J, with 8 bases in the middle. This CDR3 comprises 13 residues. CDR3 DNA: TGTGCCAGCAATCGGCAGACTAATGAAAAACTGTTTTTT. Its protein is CASNRQTNEKLFF.

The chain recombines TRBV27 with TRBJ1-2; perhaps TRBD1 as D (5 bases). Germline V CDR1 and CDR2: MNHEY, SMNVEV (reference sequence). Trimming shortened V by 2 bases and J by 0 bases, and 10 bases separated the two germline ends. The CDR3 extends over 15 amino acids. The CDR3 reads CASSLTQTANYGYTF. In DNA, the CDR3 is TGTGCCAGCAGTTTAACCCAGACAGCTAACTATGGCTACACCTTC.

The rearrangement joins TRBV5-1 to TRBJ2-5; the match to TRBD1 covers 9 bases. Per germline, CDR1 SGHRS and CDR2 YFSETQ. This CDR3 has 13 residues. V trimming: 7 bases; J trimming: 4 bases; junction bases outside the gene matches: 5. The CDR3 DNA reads TGCGCCAGCTCCGGACAGGGGACAGAGACCCAGTACTTC. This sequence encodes CASSGQGTETQYF.

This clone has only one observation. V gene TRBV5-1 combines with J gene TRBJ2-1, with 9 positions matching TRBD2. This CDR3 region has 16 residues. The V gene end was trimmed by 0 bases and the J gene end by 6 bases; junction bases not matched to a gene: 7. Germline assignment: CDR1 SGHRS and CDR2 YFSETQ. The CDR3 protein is CASSLEASGKGNEQFF. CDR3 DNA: TGCGCCAGCAGCTTGGAGGCTAGCGGGAAGGGCAATGAGCAGTTCTTC.

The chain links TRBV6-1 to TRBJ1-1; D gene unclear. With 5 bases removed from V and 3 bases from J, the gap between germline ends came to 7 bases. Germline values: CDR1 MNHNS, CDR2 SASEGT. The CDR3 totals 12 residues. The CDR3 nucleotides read TGTGCCAGCAGTCTCAGGTACACTGAAGCTTTCTTT. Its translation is CASSLRYTEAFF.

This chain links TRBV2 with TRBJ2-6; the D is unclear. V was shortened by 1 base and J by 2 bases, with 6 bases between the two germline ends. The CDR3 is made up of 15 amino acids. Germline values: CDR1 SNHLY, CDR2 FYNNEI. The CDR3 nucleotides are TGTGCCAGCAGTGAAGAGGGTCCTGGGGCCAACGTCCTGACTTTC. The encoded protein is CASSEEGPGANVLTF.

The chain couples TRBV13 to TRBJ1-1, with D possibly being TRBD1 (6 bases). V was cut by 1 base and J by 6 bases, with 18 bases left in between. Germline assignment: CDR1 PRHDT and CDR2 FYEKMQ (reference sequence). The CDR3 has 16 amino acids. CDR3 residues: CASSLDRRGHTAEAFF. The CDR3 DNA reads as TGTGCCAGCAGCTTAGATCGAAGGGGACATACGGCTGAAGCTTTCTTT. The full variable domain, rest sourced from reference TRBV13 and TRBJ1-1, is AAGVIQSPRHLIKEKRETATLKCYPIPRHDTVYWYQQGPGQDPQFLISFYEKMQSDKGSIPDRFSAQQFSDYHSELNMSSLELGDSALYFCASSLDRRGHTAEAFFGQGTRLTVV.